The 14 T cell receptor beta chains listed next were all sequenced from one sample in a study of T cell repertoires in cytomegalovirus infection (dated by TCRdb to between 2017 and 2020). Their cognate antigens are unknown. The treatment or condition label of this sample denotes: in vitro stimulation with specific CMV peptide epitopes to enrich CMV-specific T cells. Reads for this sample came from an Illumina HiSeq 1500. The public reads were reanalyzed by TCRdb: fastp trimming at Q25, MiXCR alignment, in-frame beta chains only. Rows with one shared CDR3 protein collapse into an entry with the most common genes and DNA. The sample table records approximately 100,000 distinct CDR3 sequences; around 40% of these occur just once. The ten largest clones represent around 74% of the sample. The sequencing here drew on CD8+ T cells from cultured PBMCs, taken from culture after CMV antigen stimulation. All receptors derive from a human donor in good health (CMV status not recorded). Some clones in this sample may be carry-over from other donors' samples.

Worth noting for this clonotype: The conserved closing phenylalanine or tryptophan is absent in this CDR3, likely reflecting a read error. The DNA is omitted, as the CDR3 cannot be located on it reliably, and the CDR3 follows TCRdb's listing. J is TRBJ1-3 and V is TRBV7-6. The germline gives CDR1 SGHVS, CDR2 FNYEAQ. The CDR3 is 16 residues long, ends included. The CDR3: CASSFHDRQGFGSTIY.

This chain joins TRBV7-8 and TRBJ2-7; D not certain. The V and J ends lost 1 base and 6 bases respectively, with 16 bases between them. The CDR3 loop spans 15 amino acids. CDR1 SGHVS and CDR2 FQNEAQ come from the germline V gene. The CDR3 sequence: CASSLETGEKIEQYF. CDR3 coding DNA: TGTGCCAGCAGCTTAGAGACCGGAGAGAAGATCGAGCAGTACTTC.

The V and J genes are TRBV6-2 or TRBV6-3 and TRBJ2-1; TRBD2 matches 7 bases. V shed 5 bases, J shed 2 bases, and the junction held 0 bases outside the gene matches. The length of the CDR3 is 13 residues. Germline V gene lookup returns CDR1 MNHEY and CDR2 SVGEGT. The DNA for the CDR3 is TGTGCCAGCAGTGGACTAGCCTACAATGAGCAGTTCTTC. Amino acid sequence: CASSGLAYNEQFF.

The chain's CDR3 is CASSDLVADTQYF. The CDR3 bases are TGTGCCAGCAGTGATTTGGTTGCGGATACGCAGTATTTT. J is TRBJ2-3 and V is TRBV2; D unclear. Trimming took off 3 bases at V and 6 bases at J, with 10 bases between the two ends. The CDR3 totals 13 residues. CDR1 SNHLY and CDR2 FYNNEI come from the germline V gene.

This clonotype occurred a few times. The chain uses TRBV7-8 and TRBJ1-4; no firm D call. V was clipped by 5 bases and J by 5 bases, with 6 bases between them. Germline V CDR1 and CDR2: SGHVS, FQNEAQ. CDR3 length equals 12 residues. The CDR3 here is CASSQLNEKLFF. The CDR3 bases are TGTGCCAGCAGCCAACTAAATGAAAAACTGTTTTTT.

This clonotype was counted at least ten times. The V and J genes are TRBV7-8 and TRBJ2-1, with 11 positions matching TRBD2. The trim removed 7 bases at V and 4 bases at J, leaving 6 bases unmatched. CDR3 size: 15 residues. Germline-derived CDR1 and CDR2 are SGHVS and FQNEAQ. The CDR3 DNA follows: TGTGCCAGCACCGTAGCGGGGGGGTCATACAATGAGCAGTTCTTC. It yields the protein CASTVAGGSYNEQFF.

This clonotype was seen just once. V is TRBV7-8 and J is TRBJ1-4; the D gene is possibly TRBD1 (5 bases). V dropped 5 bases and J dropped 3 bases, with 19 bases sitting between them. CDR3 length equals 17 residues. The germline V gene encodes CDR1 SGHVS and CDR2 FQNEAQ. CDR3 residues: CASSPGTDPFANEKLFF. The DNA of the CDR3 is TGTGCCAGCAGCCCCGGGACGGATCCCTTTGCTAATGAAAAACTGTTTTTT.

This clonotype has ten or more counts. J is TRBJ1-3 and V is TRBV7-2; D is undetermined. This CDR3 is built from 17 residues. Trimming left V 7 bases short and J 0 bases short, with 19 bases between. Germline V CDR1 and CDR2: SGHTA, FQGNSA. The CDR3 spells CASNEGGPSNSGNTIYF. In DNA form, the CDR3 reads TGTGCCAGCAATGAGGGAGGCCCCTCGAACTCTGGAAACACCATATATTTT.

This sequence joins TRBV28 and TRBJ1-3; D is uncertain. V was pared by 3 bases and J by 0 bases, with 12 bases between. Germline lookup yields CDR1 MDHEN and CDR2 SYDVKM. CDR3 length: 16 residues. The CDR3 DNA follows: TGTGCCAGCAGTTTTCTTATCCGGGGCTCTGGAAACACCATATATTTT. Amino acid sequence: CASSFLIRGSGNTIYF.

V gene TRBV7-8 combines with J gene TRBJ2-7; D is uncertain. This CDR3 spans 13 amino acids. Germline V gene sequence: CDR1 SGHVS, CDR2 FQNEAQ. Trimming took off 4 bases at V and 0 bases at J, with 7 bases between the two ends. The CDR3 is CASSSISSYEQYF. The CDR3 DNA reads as TGTGCCAGCAGCTCCATAAGCTCCTACGAGCAGTACTTC.

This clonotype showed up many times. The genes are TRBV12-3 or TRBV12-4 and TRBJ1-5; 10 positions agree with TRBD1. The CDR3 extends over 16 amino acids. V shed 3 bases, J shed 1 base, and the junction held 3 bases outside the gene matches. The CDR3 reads CASSFGGQGSNQPQHF. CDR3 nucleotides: TGTGCCAGCAGTTTTGGGGGACAGGGGAGCAATCAGCCCCAGCATTTT.

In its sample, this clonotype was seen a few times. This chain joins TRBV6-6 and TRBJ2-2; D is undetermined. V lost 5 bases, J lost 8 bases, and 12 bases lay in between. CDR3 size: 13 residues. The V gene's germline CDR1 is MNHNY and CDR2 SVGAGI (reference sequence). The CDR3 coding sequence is TGTGCCAGCAGTACCCACCTGAGAGGGGAGCTGTTTTTT. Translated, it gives CASSTHLRGELFF.

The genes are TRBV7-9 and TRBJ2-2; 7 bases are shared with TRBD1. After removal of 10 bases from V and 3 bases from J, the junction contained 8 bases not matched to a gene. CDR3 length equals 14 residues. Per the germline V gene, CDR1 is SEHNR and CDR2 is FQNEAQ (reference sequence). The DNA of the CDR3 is TGTGCCACCAAGAAGGGGGCGGACACCGGGGAGCTGTTTTTT. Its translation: CATKKGADTGELFF.

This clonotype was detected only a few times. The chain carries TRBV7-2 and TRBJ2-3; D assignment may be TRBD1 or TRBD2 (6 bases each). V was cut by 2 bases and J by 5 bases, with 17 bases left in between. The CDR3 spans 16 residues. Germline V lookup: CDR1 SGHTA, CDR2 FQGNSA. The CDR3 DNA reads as TGTGCCAGCAGCTTATATGGAGGGGGAGTCCTAGATACGCAGTATTTT. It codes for CASSLYGGGVLDTQYF.